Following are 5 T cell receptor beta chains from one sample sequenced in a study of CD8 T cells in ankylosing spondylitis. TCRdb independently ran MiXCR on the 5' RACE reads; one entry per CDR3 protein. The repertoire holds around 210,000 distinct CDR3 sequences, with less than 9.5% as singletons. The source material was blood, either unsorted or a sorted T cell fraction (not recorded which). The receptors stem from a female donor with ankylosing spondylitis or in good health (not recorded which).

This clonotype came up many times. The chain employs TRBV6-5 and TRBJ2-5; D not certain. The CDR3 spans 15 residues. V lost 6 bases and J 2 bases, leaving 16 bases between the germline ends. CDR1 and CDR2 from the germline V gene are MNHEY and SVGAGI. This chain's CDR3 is CASSFLGPKQETQYF. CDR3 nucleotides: TGTGCCAGCAGCTTTCTCGGGCCGAAGCAAGAGACCCAGTACTTC.

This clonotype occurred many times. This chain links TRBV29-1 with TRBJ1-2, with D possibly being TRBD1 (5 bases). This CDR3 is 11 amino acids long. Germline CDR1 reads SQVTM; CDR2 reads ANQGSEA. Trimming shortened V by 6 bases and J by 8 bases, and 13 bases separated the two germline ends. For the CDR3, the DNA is TGCAGCGTCCAGGGTGCGAAGGGCTACACCTTC. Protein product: CSVQGAKGYTF.

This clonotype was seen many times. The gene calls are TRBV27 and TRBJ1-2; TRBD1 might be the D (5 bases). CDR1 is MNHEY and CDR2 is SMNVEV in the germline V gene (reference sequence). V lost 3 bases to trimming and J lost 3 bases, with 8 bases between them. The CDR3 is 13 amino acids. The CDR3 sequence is CASSLGGYYGYTF. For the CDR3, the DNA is TGTGCCAGCAGTTTGGGGGGTTACTATGGCTACACCTTC.

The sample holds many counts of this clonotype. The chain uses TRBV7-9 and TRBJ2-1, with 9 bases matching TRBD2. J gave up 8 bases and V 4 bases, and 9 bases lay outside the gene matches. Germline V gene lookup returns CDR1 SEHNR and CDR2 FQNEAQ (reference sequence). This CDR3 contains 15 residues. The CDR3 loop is CASSSGTSRTDEQFF. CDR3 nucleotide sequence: TGTGCCAGCAGCTCCGGGACTAGCCGCACGGATGAGCAGTTCTTC.

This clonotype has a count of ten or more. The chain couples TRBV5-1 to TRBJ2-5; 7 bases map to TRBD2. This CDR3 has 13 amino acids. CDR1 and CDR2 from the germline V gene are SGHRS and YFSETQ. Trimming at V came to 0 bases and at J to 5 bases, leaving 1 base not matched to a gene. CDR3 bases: TGCGCCAGCAGCTTGGTACTAGCGGAGACCCAGTACTTC. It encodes CASSLVLAETQYF.